Listed below are T cell receptor beta chains from one sample, sequenced in a study of cytomegalovirus exposure and HLA in healthy donors. Sequenced by immunoSEQ multiplex PCR; TCRdb stores in-frame clones only, minus some. The table includes approximately 200,000 clones, roughly four fifths detected once. Input material: PBMCs. These receptors all stem from a woman in her 30s in good health and CMV-seropositive. CDR3s include the opening cysteine and the closing phenylalanine or tryptophan. Fields, in order: J gene, D gene, clone size, V gene, CDR3 protein, CDR3 DNA. A D gene is named only where the DNA matches it firmly. Clone size is stated in some rows and not others, as once, few, many or a class when expanded.

TRBJ1-2 . few TRBV10-1 CASRYRDNYGYTF TGCGCCAGCAGATACCGAGATAACTATGGCTACACCTTC
TRBJ2-7 . . TRBV10-2 CASKTGLSSYEQYF TGCGCCAGCAAAACGGGACTGTCCTCCTACGAGCAGTACTTC
TRBJ1-1 . . TRBV5-4 CASSQSGTLNTEAFF TGTGCCAGCAGCCAGTCCGGGACTCTGAACACTGAAGCTTTCTTT
TRBJ2-3 TRBD2 . TRBV13 CASSSLAGTSTDTQYF TGTGCCAGCAGCTCACTAGCGGGAACTAGCACAGATACGCAGTATTTT
TRBJ2-7 . . TRBV6-5 CASSTRDTLSYEQYF TGTGCCAGCAGTACCCGGGACACCCTCTCCTACGAGCAGTACTTC
TRBJ2-7 TRBD2 . TRBV2 CASSEALGLAGEVRYF TGTGCCAGCAGTGAAGCTCTTGGACTAGCGGGAGAGGTCCGTTACTTC
TRBJ1-2 TRBD1 few TRBV7-2 CASSAMGQVYGYTF TGTGCCAGCAGCGCGATGGGACAGGTCTATGGCTACACCTTC
TRBJ2-1 TRBD2 . TRBV28 CASSLRREKGEQFF TGTGCCAGCAGTTTACGGCGGGAGAAGGGTGAGCAGTTCTTC
TRBJ1-2 TRBD1 . TRBV10-3 CAISATGDGYTF TGTGCCATCAGTGCGACAGGGGACGGCTACACCTTC
TRBJ2-7 TRBD2 . TRBV28 CASSLGLGYEQYF TGTGCCAGCAGTTTAGGACTAGGCTACGAGCAGTACTTC
TRBJ2-1 TRBD2 . TRBV6-5 CASIPSGRTNEQFF TGTGCCAGCATACCGAGCGGGAGGACCAATGAGCAGTTCTTC
TRBJ2-3 TRBD1 . TRBV6-1 CASSETGARADTQYF TGTGCCAGCAGTGAGACAGGGGCCCGGGCAGATACGCAGTATTTT
TRBJ2-7 TRBD1 once TRBV4-2 CASSPSRGQAYEQYF TGTGCCAGCAGCCCCTCGCGGGGACAGGCCTACGAGCAGTACTTC
TRBJ2-5 . few TRBV6-5 CARRPETQYF TGTGCCCGGAGGCCAGAGACCCAGTACTTC
TRBJ2-7 . . TRBV9 CASSIGQDSSYEQYF TGTGCCAGCAGTATAGGGCAGGACAGCTCCTACGAGCAGTACTTC
TRBJ2-2 TRBD1 . TRBV5-4 CASSLGTGETGELFF TGTGCCAGCAGCTTGGGGACAGGGGAGACCGGGGAGCTGTTTTTT
TRBJ1-3 . . TRBV7-6 CASSLDAGSANTIYF TGTGCCAGCAGCTTAGACGCGGGGTCGGCAAACACCATATATTTT
TRBJ2-2 . . TRBV10-1 CASSLGLSNTGELFF TGCGCCAGCTCTCTAGGCCTTTCGAACACCGGGGAGCTGTTTTTT
TRBJ2-1 TRBD2 once TRBV5-1 CASSLEASGHNEQFF TGCGCCAGCAGCTTGGAGGCTAGCGGACACAATGAGCAGTTCTTC
TRBJ1-2 TRBD1 . TRBV5-6 CASSKERTGDYGYTF TGTGCCAGCAGCAAAGAAAGGACAGGGGACTATGGCTACACCTTC
TRBJ2-6 TRBD1 . TRBV28 CASRSGTGVWVSGANVLTF TGTGCCAGCAGATCCGGGACAGGGGTTTGGGTCTCTGGGGCCAACGTCCTGACTTTC
TRBJ2-3 . . TRBV7-2 CASSRTAPDTQYF TGTGCCAGCAGCCGGACAGCGCCTGATACGCAGTATTTT
TRBJ2-7 TRBD2 . TRBV5-1 CASQGDGPGLAGGRLTYEQYF TGCGCCAGCCAGGGGGACGGTCCGGGACTAGCGGGAGGGAGACTTACCTACGAGCAGTACTTC
TRBJ1-2 . . TRBV5-5 CASSLTANYGYTF TGTGCCAGCAGCTTGACAGCTAACTATGGCTACACCTTC
TRBJ2-3 . . TRBV27 CASSLTRRGPDTQYF TGTGCCAGCAGCCTCACTAGAAGAGGGCCAGATACGCAGTATTTT
TRBJ1-1 . . TRBV5-8 CASSLRQEAFF TGTGCCAGCAGCTTGCGACAAGAAGCTTTCTTT
TRBJ2-7 . . TRBV27 CASSLSQAYEQYF TGTGCCAGCAGTTTATCCCAGGCCTACGAGCAGTACTTC
TRBJ2-2 TRBD2 few TRBV13 CASSSRTSVGTGELFF TGTGCCAGCAGTTCTCGGACTAGCGTGGGCACCGGGGAGCTGTTTTTT
TRBJ1-2 TRBD1 . TRBV7-2 CASSLAGQPMGGYTF TGTGCCAGCAGCTTAGCGGGACAGCCTATGGGGGGCTACACCTTC
TRBJ1-2 TRBD1 . TRBV27 CASSFRGTGSGYTF TGTGCCAGCAGTTTCCGAGGGACAGGAAGTGGCTACACCTTC
TRBJ1-3 TRBD1 . TRBV7-9 CSSSSYTGGENTIYF TGTTCCAGCAGCTCCTACACAGGGGGAGAAAACACCATATATTTT
TRBJ2-7 TRBD2 . TRBV27 CASSLFGGSPPMGEQYF TGTGCCAGCAGTTTATTTGGCGGGAGCCCGCCTATGGGCGAGCAGTACTTC
TRBJ2-2 TRBD2 few TRBV5-1 CASSLRTSGRGTGELFF TGCGCCAGCAGCTTGAGGACTAGCGGGAGGGGGACCGGGGAGCTGTTTTTT
TRBJ2-1 TRBD2 . TRBV27 CASRDGLAYNEQFF TGTGCCAGCAGAGATGGACTAGCCTACAATGAGCAGTTCTTC
TRBJ2-7 TRBD2 . TRBV7-2 CASSRTSGGSYEQYF TGTGCCAGCAGCCGGACTAGCGGGGGCTCCTACGAGCAGTACTTC
TRBJ1-4 TRBD1 . TRBV25-1 CASSGIGQGAGEKLFF TGTGCCAGCAGTGGGATCGGACAGGGGGCCGGTGAAAAACTGTTTTTT
TRBJ1-1 . . TRBV19 CASSIEDVGSHTEAFF TGTGCCAGTAGTATCGAGGATGTTGGTTCGCACACTGAAGCTTTCTTT
TRBJ1-4 TRBD1 few TRBV5-1 CASSLEGQGGEKLFF TGCGCCAGCAGCTTGGAGGGACAGGGAGGGGAAAAACTGTTTTTT
TRBJ2-7 TRBD2 . TRBV7-8 CASRGLAVTATYEQYF TGTGCCAGCAGGGGACTAGCTGTTACCGCCACCTACGAGCAGTACTTC
TRBJ2-7 TRBD1 . TRBV10-1 CASSPTGFYEQYF TGCGCCAGCAGTCCGACAGGGTTCTACGAGCAGTACTTC
TRBJ1-5 . once TRBV27 CASRTGFNQPQHF TGTGCCAGCAGGACTGGGTTCAATCAGCCCCAGCATTTT
TRBJ1-3 . . TRBV11-2 CASSYFSGNTIYF TGTGCCAGCAGCTACTTCTCTGGAAACACCATATATTTT
TRBJ1-3 . few TRBV28 CASTGGWSGNTIYF TGTGCCAGCACTGGGGGCTGGTCTGGAAACACCATATATTTT
TRBJ2-7 . . TRBV6-1 CASRGAGDYEQYF TGTGCCAGCAGGGGGGCAGGAGACTACGAGCAGTACTTC
TRBJ2-7 TRBD1 once TRBV27 CASSSRTGHEQYF TGTGCCAGCAGTTCCCGGACAGGCCACGAGCAGTACTTC
TRBJ2-5 TRBD1 . TRBV6-1 CASSKEEGTGRGTQYF TGTGCCAGCAGTAAAGAAGAGGGGACAGGGCGCGGGACCCAGTACTTC